The clone carrying this TCR beta chain appeared many times. Its target is not known. Subjects aged 18 to 65 presented with newly diagnosed hyperthyroidism of less than 2 months' duration. In germline, CDR1 is LGHDT, CDR2 YNNKEL (reference sequence). The CDR3 has 13 residues. Between the trimmed V and J ends, which lost 0 bases and 5 bases, there was a span of 7 bases. The data were obtained in a study of T cells in Graves' hyperthyroidism and ophthalmopathy. Whole-study results and caveats: Model output signaled ophthalmopathy a median approximately 6.2 months ahead of onset. Researchers found most expanded thyroid clonotypes above 0.001 in blood as well.

The CDR3 regions of TCR beta were amplified from RNA transcripts. Using the HTBI primer set, a first-round RT-PCR was run on the TCR CDR3. TCRdb processed the multiplex PCR reads anew with MiXCR; each CDR3 protein has one entry. The sample has about 740,000 distinct CDR3 sequences; 14% are singletons. The specimen sequenced was blood. The source is a woman aged 18-29 years with Graves' hyperthyroidism. This chain links TRBV3-1 with TRBJ1-2; D gene unclear. The CDR3, as DNA: TGTGCCAGCAGCCAAGAGCTGATTTATGGCTACACCTTC. Encoded protein: CASSQELIYGYTF.